The 5 T cell receptor beta chains listed next were all sequenced from one sample in a study of blood T cells in healthy people across ages. Sample-barcoded 5' priming and a J-beta primer mix drove a second PCR of about 6 to 12 cycles. TCRdb reprocessed the 5' RACE reads with MiXCR, giving one entry per CDR3 protein. The repertoire includes approximately 760,000 distinct CDR3 sequences, approximately 25% of them detected once, and more than 7.5% sits in the top ten. These sequences were also reported in another study, on T cells of mothers and their children.

Sequenced: blood. The receptor set was obtained from a boy aged 5-17 years in good health.

This clonotype was picked up a small number of times. Here the CDR3 DNA reads TGCAGCGTTCCCCTCGACGTTGATCCCTTCGGGGAGACCCAGTACTTC. This gives the protein CSVPLDVDPFGETQYF. The rearrangement joins TRBV29-1 to TRBJ2-5; D gene uncertain. The CDR3 extends over 16 amino acids. CDR1 is SQVTM and CDR2 is ANQGSEA in the germline V gene. The V end lost 5 bases, the J end lost 5 bases, and 24 bases lay between the germline ends.

This clonotype was found once. The gene calls are TRBV15 and TRBJ2-1; 10 nucleotides match TRBD2. This CDR3 has 17 residues. Germline lookup yields CDR1 LNHNV and CDR2 YYDKDF (reference sequence). The V gene end was trimmed by 0 bases and the J gene end by 4 bases; junction bases not matched to a gene: 6. Here the CDR3 reads CATSRESSGRGYNEQFF. Written as DNA, the CDR3 is TGTGCCACCAGCAGAGAGTCGAGCGGGAGGGGGTACAATGAGCAGTTCTTC. Full variable domain (remainder filled in from reference TRBV15 and TRBJ2-1): DAMVIQNPRYQVTQFGKPVTLSCSQTLNHNVMYWYQQKSSQAPKLLFHYYDKDFNNEADTPDNFQSRRPNTSFCFLDIRSPGLGDTAMYLCATSRESSGRGYNEQFFGPGTRLTVL.

A few counts support this clonotype. The chain recombines TRBV10-3 with TRBJ2-2; D possibly uses TRBD1 or TRBD2 (5 bases each). This CDR3 is 14 amino acids long. The V end was cut by 4 bases, the J end by 2 bases, with 8 bases between. The germline CDR1 and CDR2 sequences are ENHRY and SYGVKD. The CDR3 DNA is TGTGCCATCAGTGTAAGGGACAACACCGGGGAGCTGTTTTTT. It codes for CAISVRDNTGELFF.

V is TRBV27 and J is TRBJ2-5; D is perhaps TRBD1 or TRBD2 (6 bases each). The J call may be incorrect, as the DNA end agrees better with TRBJ2-1. Germline V lookup: CDR1 MNHEY, CDR2 SMNVEV (reference sequence). This CDR3 is built from 16 residues. CDR3 in amino acids: CASSPLRGAPPNEQFF. CDR3 coding DNA: TGTGCCAGCAGTCCCCTAAGGGGGGCCCCTCCCAATGAGCAGTTCTTC.

This clonotype occurred a few times. One junction end disagrees with the germline gene, perhaps due to a read error. V usage is TRBV3-1 and J usage is TRBJ1-2; D call uncertain. Germline loops: CDR1 LGHDT, CDR2 YNNKEL (reference sequence). The CDR3 length is 14 residues. Here the CDR3 reads CASSQDAVLYGHTF. The CDR3 nucleotides read TGTGCCAGCAGCCAAGATGCGGTTCTCTATGGCCACACCTTC.